This T cell receptor beta chain is from a study of CD8 T cells in ankylosing spondylitis. On this clonotype: The antigen remains unidentified.

Study-wide points: Ankylosing spondylitis blood seemed to carry a telltale TCR beta motif made of fewer than 10 highly homologous variants.

TCRdb passed the 5' RACE reads through MiXCR, listing each CDR3 protein once. The sample lists some 270,000 distinct CDR3 sequences; 30% to 40% were seen once. This CDR3 has 15 amino acids. Trimming took off 5 bases at V and 4 bases at J, with 16 bases between the two ends. Germline CDR1 MGHDK, CDR2 SYGVNS. This TCR was sampled from a male donor with ankylosing spondylitis or in good health (not recorded which). The specimen sequenced was blood, either unsorted or a sorted T cell fraction (not recorded which). The chain carries TRBV25-1 and TRBJ2-3; tentatively, D is TRBD2 (7 bases). CDR3 residues: CASSLGGLGADTQYF. Here the CDR3 DNA reads TGTGCCAGCAGTCTCGGGGGGCTGGGAGCAGATACGCAGTATTTT.